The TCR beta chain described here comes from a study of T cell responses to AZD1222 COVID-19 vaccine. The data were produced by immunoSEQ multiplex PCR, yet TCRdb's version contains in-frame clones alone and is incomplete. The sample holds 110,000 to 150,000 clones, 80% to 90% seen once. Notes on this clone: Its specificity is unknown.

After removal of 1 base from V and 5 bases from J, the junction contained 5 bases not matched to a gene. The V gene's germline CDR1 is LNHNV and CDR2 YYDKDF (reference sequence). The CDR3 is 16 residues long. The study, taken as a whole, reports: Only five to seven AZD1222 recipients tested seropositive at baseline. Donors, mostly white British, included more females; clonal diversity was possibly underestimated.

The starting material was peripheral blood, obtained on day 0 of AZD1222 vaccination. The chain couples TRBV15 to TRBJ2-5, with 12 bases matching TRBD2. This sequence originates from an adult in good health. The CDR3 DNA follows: TGTGCCACCAGCAGAGGGTCTAGCGGGAGGGCGGAGACCCAGTACTTC. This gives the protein CATSRGSSGRAETQYF.